Listed here are 15 T cell receptor beta chains from one sample, sequenced in a study of T cells in Graves' hyperthyroidism and ophthalmopathy. Amplified TCR beta CDR3 regions derived from RNA transcripts. An initial round of RT-PCR targeting the TCR CDR3 relied on the HTBI primer set. TCRdb redid the calling of the multiplex PCR reads with MiXCR, one entry per CDR3 protein. Of approximately 400,000 distinct CDR3 sequences detected, 14% to 15% appear once; the ten largest clones hold 30% to 35%. The sequenced material came from blood. Every receptor here comes from a woman in her 30s with Graves' hyperthyroidism.

This clonotype was seen at least ten times. V is TRBV20-1 and J is TRBJ1-1, with 7 bases fitting TRBD1. The CDR3 has 14 amino acids. J was trimmed by 4 bases and V by 6 bases; bases with no gene match: 11. In germline, CDR1 is DFQATT, CDR2 SNEGSKA (reference sequence). CDR3 DNA: TGCAGTGCAAAAGAAAACGCAGGGGGCACTGAAGCTTTCTTT. Translating gives CSAKENAGGTEAFF.

V usage is TRBV19 and J usage is TRBJ1-2, with D possibly being TRBD1 (6 bases). The CDR3 extends over 14 amino acids. Trimming removed 7 bases at V and 4 bases at J, with 16 bases between. Per germline, CDR1 LNHDA and CDR2 SQIVND (reference sequence). DNA of the CDR3: TGTGCCAGTACCACCGGGGGCGCCGGCTATGGCTACACCTTC. Protein: CASTTGGAGYGYTF.

The chain carries TRBV20-1 and TRBJ2-7, with D perhaps assigned TRBD1 or TRBD2 (5 bases each). CDR3 length equals 13 residues. V was pared by 4 bases and J by 4 bases, with 14 bases between. Looked up from germline, CDR1 is DFQATT and CDR2 is SNEGSKA (reference sequence). Here the CDR3 reads CSANGAPDYEQYF. The CDR3 nucleotides read TGCAGTGCTAACGGGGCCCCGGATTACGAGCAGTACTTC.

Ten or more counts support this clonotype. The rearrangement links TRBV27 to TRBJ2-3; TRBD2 agrees at 7 bases. The germline V gene encodes CDR1 MNHEY and CDR2 SMNVEV (reference sequence). CDR3 size: 15 residues. Unmatched junction bases numbered 6, after V lost 6 bases and J lost 0 bases. In nucleotides, the CDR3 is TGTGCCAGCAGCCCGGGGAGGGTAAGCACAGATACGCAGTATTTT. Protein sequence: CASSPGRVSTDTQYF.

This clonotype was seen ten or more times. J is TRBJ2-1 and V is TRBV28, with D perhaps matching TRBD2 (6 bases). Germline-derived CDR1 and CDR2 are MDHEN and SYDVKM. Trimming shortened V by 7 bases and J by 1 base, and 11 bases separated the two germline ends. CDR3 length: 14 amino acids. CDR3 protein: CASTSGESYNEQFF. The CDR3 nucleotides read TGTGCCAGCACATCGGGGGAATCCTACAATGAGCAGTTCTTC.

This clonotype was seen a handful of times. The chain couples TRBV29-1 to TRBJ2-1; 10 bases are a match to TRBD2. Germline V gene lookup returns CDR1 SQVTM and CDR2 ANQGSEA. The CDR3 contains 13 residues. V gave up 6 bases and J gave up 7 bases; unmatched junction bases: 6. The DNA of the CDR3 is TGCAGCGTCCTAGCGGGAGCACAAAATGAGCAGTTCTTC. Translated, it gives CSVLAGAQNEQFF.

This clonotype has at least ten counts. The J gene is TRBJ2-3, the V gene TRBV10-3; D remains unclear. Deletions cut 2 bases from V and 1 base from J, with 7 bases between. Germline-derived CDR1 and CDR2 are ENHRY and SYGVKD. The length of the CDR3 is 14 residues. The CDR3 here is CAISEPAGTDTQYF. CDR3 coding DNA: TGTGCCATCAGTGAGCCGGCTGGCACAGATACGCAGTATTTT.

This clonotype was counted only a few times. This sequence joins TRBV29-1 and TRBJ2-7; 8 bases fit TRBD2. Trimming cost V 0 bases and J 1 base; bases outside gene matches: 5. Germline V gene sequence: CDR1 SQVTM, CDR2 ANQGSEA. This CDR3 comprises 15 residues. In nucleotides, the CDR3 is TGCAGCGTTGAAGAAACGGGACTAGAGTCCTACGAGCAGTACTTC. Translation: CSVEETGLESYEQYF.

This clonotype turned up a few times. The chain's CDR3 is CASSQILGNEQFF. CDR3 DNA sequence: TGTGCCAGCAGCCAAATCCTGGGCAATGAGCAGTTCTTC. This sequence joins TRBV3-1 and TRBJ2-1; D is ambiguous. From germline, CDR1 is LGHDT and CDR2 YNNKEL (reference sequence). The CDR3 runs to 13 residues. V was cut by 2 bases and J by 6 bases, with 8 bases left in between.

The V call is TRBV18, the J call TRBJ2-6; possibly TRBD1 for D (6 bases). The CDR3 sequence is 16 residues long. The germline CDR1 and CDR2 sequences are KGHSH and LQKENI. Trimming removed 3 bases at V and 2 bases at J, with 11 bases between. In DNA form, the CDR3 reads TGTGCCAGCTCACCTGACAGGACCGCTGGGGCCAACGTCCTGACTTTC. Translating gives CASSPDRTAGANVLTF. The whole variable domain, filled in from reference TRBV18 and TRBJ2-6, reads NAGVMQNPRHLVRRRGQEARLRCSPMKGHSHVYWYRQLPEEGLKFMVYLQKENIIDESGMPKERFSAEFPKEGPSILRIQQVVRGDSAAYFCASSPDRTAGANVLTFGAGSRLTVL.

This clonotype was recorded at least ten times. The rearrangement joins TRBV20-1 to TRBJ2-1; D possibly corresponds to TRBD2 (5 bases). The CDR3 length is 15 residues. V was cut by 3 bases and J by 0 bases, with 12 bases left in between. From germline, CDR1 is DFQATT and CDR2 SNEGSKA (reference sequence). Written as DNA, the CDR3 is TGCAGTGCTAGGGCTGGAGCGGCCTCCTACAATGAGCAGTTCTTC. This sequence encodes CSARAGAASYNEQFF.

The sample holds many counts of this clonotype. The chain uses TRBV18 and TRBJ1-5, with D hard to call. CDR1 KGHSH and CDR2 LQKENI come from the germline V gene. V dropped 2 bases and J dropped 0 bases, with 5 bases sitting between them. CDR3 length: 14 residues. CDR3 loop: CASSPEHSNQPQHF. The CDR3 coding sequence is TGTGCCAGCTCACCAGAGCATAGCAATCAGCCCCAGCATTTT.

This clonotype was observed a handful of times. The chain has TRBV28 and TRBJ2-2; weak D call: TRBD2 (6 bases). From germline, CDR1 is MDHEN and CDR2 SYDVKM. The V gene lost 7 bases and the J gene lost 2 bases, with 14 bases spanning the gap. There are 15 residues in the CDR3. The CDR3 DNA is TGTGCCAGCAATCCGGGGGTCCCAAACACCGGGGAGCTGTTTTTT. Translated, it gives CASNPGVPNTGELFF.

This clonotype was counted many times. This chain joins TRBV4-1 and TRBJ1-1, with TRBD1 identical over 9 bases. CDR3 length: 15 amino acids. Per germline, CDR1 MGHRA and CDR2 YSYEKL. V dropped 0 bases and J dropped 6; count of bases not matched to a gene: 5. Written as DNA, the CDR3 is TGCGCCAGCAGCCAAGAAGGGGACAGGGCAGCTGAAGCTTTCTTT. It specifies CASSQEGDRAAEAFF.

This clonotype was seen repeatedly, ten times or more. This chain connects TRBV3-1 to TRBJ1-2; TRBD1 might be the D (5 bases). The ends were cut back, 4 bases at V and 3 bases at J, with 12 bases in the middle. Germline CDR1 LGHDT, CDR2 YNNKEL (reference sequence). The CDR3 spans 14 residues. Here the CDR3 reads CASSPGTPDYGYTF. Here the CDR3 DNA reads TGTGCCAGCAGCCCCGGGACGCCCGACTATGGCTACACCTTC.